The next 15 T cell receptor beta chains were all read from a single sample in a study of T cell clonotyping in hematopoietic cell transplantation. Assay used: immunoSEQ multiplex PCR; TCRdb lists only in-frame clones, some missing. Of 27,000 or so clones in the sample, 70% to 75% were seen once. The time point: recipient sample about 28 days before transplant, after cytoreduction. The sample consisted of peripheral blood mononuclear cells, taken before stem cell transplant. The receptors here all came from a man in his forties or fifties with myelodysplastic syndrome. Some clones in this sample may be carry-over from other donors' samples.

This chain connects TRBV4-1 to TRBJ2-7; 7 bases map to TRBD1. This CDR3 contains 14 residues. The V gene end was trimmed by 5 bases and the J gene end by 2 bases; junction bases not matched to a gene: 6. Germline V CDR1 and CDR2: MGHRA, YSYEKL. The CDR3 protein is CASSDRDSAYEQYF. DNA for the CDR3: TGCGCCAGCAGCGACCGGGACAGTGCCTACGAGCAGTACTTC.

The CDR3 DNA sequence: TGTGCCAGCAGCCCGGACGGTGCGGGAGCTTACGAGCAGTACTTC. Its translation is CASSPDGAGAYEQYF. This chain uses TRBV7-7 with TRBJ2-7; 7 bases map to TRBD2. V was pared by 5 bases and J by 4 bases, with 11 bases of the junction left unmatched. The germline V gene encodes CDR1 SSHAT and CDR2 FNYEAQ (reference sequence). There are 15 residues in the CDR3. Using reference TRBV7-7 and TRBJ2-7 for the parts outside the CDR3, the full variable domain is GAGVSQSPRYKVTKRGQDVTLRCDPISSHATLYWYQQALGQGPEFLTYFNYEAQPDKSGLPSDRFSAERPEGSISTLTIQRTEQRDSAMYRCASSPDGAGAYEQYFGPGTRLTVT.

The gene calls are TRBV5-1 and TRBJ1-2; D gene unclear. The CDR3 consists of 15 residues. The ends were cut back, 3 bases at V and 2 bases at J, with 14 bases in the middle. In germline, CDR1 is SGHRS, CDR2 YFSETQ. CDR3 protein: CASSSHPANNYGYTF. CDR3 nucleotides: TGCGCCAGCAGCTCCCATCCAGCCAACAACTATGGCTACACCTTC.

The chain has TRBV11-3 and TRBJ2-7; tentatively, D is TRBD1 (6 bases). Germline V CDR1 and CDR2: SGHNT, YENEEA. The CDR3 loop spans 13 amino acids. Trimming stripped 3 bases from V and 5 bases from J, with 11 bases between. CDR3 nucleotides: TGTGCCAGCAGCTTTCGTCAGGGGAACGAGCAGTACTTC. Translated, it gives CASSFRQGNEQYF.

The rearrangement uses TRBV5-1 and TRBJ2-3; D call uncertain. CDR3 length equals 12 residues. Germline lookup yields CDR1 SGHRS and CDR2 YFSETQ. V was clipped by 5 bases and J by 2 bases, with 6 bases between them. The CDR3 DNA reads as TGCGCCAGCAGTAGGGTCACAGATACGCAGTATTTT. Its translation is CASSRVTDTQYF.

The chain links TRBV6-5 to TRBJ1-1, with D unclear. Trimming removed 2 bases at V and 3 bases at J, with 10 bases between. In germline, CDR1 is MNHEY, CDR2 SVGAGI. The CDR3 is 14 amino acids. CDR3 bases: TGTGCCAGCAGTTACAGGGATTCCTACACTGAAGCTTTCTTT. Its protein product is CASSYRDSYTEAFF.

The chain couples TRBV20-1 to TRBJ2-7; D gene ambiguous. This CDR3 has 11 amino acids. CDR1 is DFQATT, CDR2 SNEGSKA, per germline (reference sequence). V was shortened by 5 bases and J by 5 bases, with 10 bases between the two germline ends. CDR3: CSAGAGNEQYF. DNA for the CDR3: TGCAGTGCTGGAGCAGGCAACGAGCAGTACTTC.

In DNA, the CDR3 is TGCAGCGTCCTACGGGGGCCCTACGAGCAGTACTTC. Translation gives CSVLRGPYEQYF. The chain joins TRBV29-1 to TRBJ2-7; D may correspond to TRBD1 or TRBD2 (6 bases each). In germline, CDR1 is SQVTM, CDR2 ANQGSEA. The germline V and J ends were trimmed by 6 bases and 2 bases, with 11 bases remaining between them. The CDR3 runs to 12 residues.

This clone was detected only a few times. The chain is built from TRBV29-1 and TRBJ2-7, with 7 bases that match TRBD1. The CDR3 extends over 13 amino acids. After removal of 6 bases from V and 0 bases from J, the junction contained 5 bases not matched to a gene. Germline-derived CDR1 and CDR2 are SQVTM and ANQGSEA. CDR3: CSVRTGSSYEQYF. In DNA form, the CDR3 reads TGCAGCGTGAGGACAGGAAGCTCCTACGAGCAGTACTTC.

This chain uses TRBV29-1 with TRBJ2-2, with 11 bases lining up with TRBD2. The CDR3 extends over 15 amino acids. CDR1 is SQVTM and CDR2 is ANQGSEA in the germline V gene. J was trimmed by 4 bases and V by 6 bases; bases with no gene match: 7. The DNA of the CDR3 is TGCAGCGTGGGGATAGCGGGAGGGTCCACCGGGGAGCTGTTTTTT. Encoded protein: CSVGIAGGSTGELFF.

This clone was seen only a few times. The chain joins TRBV9 to TRBJ2-7; D unclear. The V end lost 0 bases, the J end lost 4 bases, and 14 bases lay between the germline ends. The CDR3 length is 15 residues. Germline CDR1 is SGDLS and CDR2 is YYNGEE. The CDR3 DNA reads TGTGCCAGCAGCGTAGTTGGGGATTCTCGGTACGAGCAGTACTTC. The encoded protein is CASSVVGDSRYEQYF.

This clone was counted between two and nine times. The chain links TRBV6-6 to TRBJ2-7; 11 bases match TRBD2. In germline, CDR1 is MNHNY, CDR2 SVGAGI (reference sequence). The ends lost 6 bases at V and 3 bases at J; junction bases unmatched: 7. The CDR3 covers 15 residues. The CDR3 coding sequence is TGTGCCAGCAGGGACGGACTAGCGGGCGTCTACGAGCAGTACTTC. It encodes CASRDGLAGVYEQYF.

The chain uses TRBV30 and TRBJ1-6; no clear D. CDR3 length: 13 amino acids. The V gene lost 2 bases and the J gene lost 5 bases, with 7 bases spanning the gap. Germline values: CDR1 GTSNPN, CDR2 SVGIG (reference sequence). The CDR3 DNA reads TGTGCCTGGAGTCGAGACCATAATTCACCCCTCCACTTT. Encoded protein: CAWSRDHNSPLHF. Drawing the rest from reference TRBV30 and TRBJ1-6, the complete variable domain is SQTIHQWPATLVQPVGSPLSLECTVEGTSNPNLYWYRQAAGRGLQLLFYSVGIGQISSEVPQNLSASRPQDRQFILSSKKLLLSDSGFYLCAWSRDHNSPLHFGNGTRLTVT.

The V and J genes are TRBV7-2 and TRBJ1-2, with D possibly TRBD1 on 6 matching bases. Trimming removed 1 base at V and 4 bases at J, with 16 bases between. In germline, CDR1 is SGHTA, CDR2 FQGNSA. The CDR3 is 16 residues long. The CDR3 region is CASSLVSGASGYGYTF. The DNA for the CDR3 is TGTGCCAGCAGCTTAGTCTCGGGGGCCTCGGGCTATGGCTACACCTTC.

The CDR3 sequence is CASTRTRANEQFF. CDR3 nucleotides: TGTGCCAGCACGAGGACTAGGGCCAATGAGCAGTTCTTC. The rearrangement uses TRBV28 and TRBJ2-1, with TRBD2 matching over 7 bases. This CDR3 spans 13 amino acids. V dropped 7 bases and J dropped 6; count of bases not matched to a gene: 6. Germline V gene sequence: CDR1 MDHEN, CDR2 SYDVKM.